Reported below is one T cell receptor beta chain. V shed 8 bases and J 0 bases; nucleotides not matched to a gene: 5. This CDR3 has 15 amino acids. Germline V gives CDR1 WSHSY, CDR2 SAAADI. This specimen comes from a study of blood T cell repertoires in COVID-19. About the research overall: Material from acute and convalescent COVID-19 was sourced from the United States, Italy and Spain. PBMCs, B-cell-depleted T cells, or T cells provided the cDNA or gDNA that made up the material.

Original data processing: How many nucleated cells were present was estimated from reference gene primer amplification. Sequenced by immunoSEQ multiplex PCR; TCRdb stores in-frame clones only, minus some. From that table come the V and J calls and clone size; the DNA was used to work out D and trimming. The table lists 140,000 or so clones, around 85% of them singletons. What was sequenced was peripheral blood. The chain carries TRBV10-2 and TRBJ1-4; 8 bases match TRBD1. The clonotype originates from a man aged 50 to 60 with acute or convalescent COVID-19. CDR3 DNA sequence: TGCGCCAGCGGACCAGGGGGCCCAACTAATGAAAAACTGTTTTTT. It encodes CASGPGGPTNEKLFF.